This entry lists 21 T cell receptor beta chains sequenced from one sample in a study of cytomegalovirus exposure and HLA in healthy donors. Generated by immunoSEQ multiplex PCR, the TCRdb table keeps only in-frame clones and is missing some. The data contain about 340,000 clones, roughly 88% of them singletons. Material for sequencing was PBMCs. The receptors were sampled from a woman aged 18-30 years in good health and CMV-seronegative.

The chain couples TRBV7-8 to TRBJ1-5, with TRBD1 as a possible D gene (5 bases). The V end lost 1 base, the J end lost 4 bases, and 8 bases lay between the germline ends. Germline V gene lookup returns CDR1 SGHVS and CDR2 FQNEAQ. The CDR3 length is 14 residues. CDR3 bases: TGTGCCAGCAGCTTAGGACAGCCAAATCAGCCCCAGCATTTT. It yields the protein CASSLGQPNQPQHF.

This sequence joins TRBV9 and TRBJ1-3; D unresolved. V was shortened by 3 bases and J by 3 bases, with 7 bases between the two germline ends. CDR1 and CDR2 from the germline V gene are SGDLS and YYNGEE. This CDR3 is 13 amino acids long. Here the CDR3 DNA reads TGTGCCAGCAGCGAATACAGTGGAAACACCATATATTTT. Protein sequence: CASSEYSGNTIYF. The full variable domain, its missing parts supplied by reference TRBV9 and TRBJ1-3, is DSGVTQTPKHLITATGQRVTLRCSPRSGDLSVYWYQQSLDQGLQFLIQYYNGEERAKGNILERFSAQQFPDLHSELNLSSLELGDSALYFCASSEYSGNTIYFGEGSWLTVV.

The gene calls are TRBV4-2 and TRBJ2-1; the match to TRBD2 covers 9 bases. The trim removed 0 bases at V and 8 bases at J, leaving 11 bases unmatched. The CDR3 runs to 17 residues. Germline lookup yields CDR1 LGHNA and CDR2 YNFKEQ. Here the CDR3 DNA reads TGTGCCAGCAGCCAAGATTCTAGGGGACTAGCCTCGGATGAGCAGTTCTTC. Its translation is CASSQDSRGLASDEQFF.

V and J are TRBV6-5 and TRBJ1-2; D gene uncertain. The CDR3 loop spans 16 amino acids. V was clipped by 0 bases and J by 9 bases, with 20 bases between them. Germline-derived CDR1 and CDR2 are MNHEY and SVGAGI. CDR3: CASSYSEGGPGVSYTF. The CDR3 DNA is TGTGCCAGCAGTTACTCGGAGGGAGGGCCCGGCGTTAGCTACACCTTC.

The chain is built from TRBV19 and TRBJ1-5; D possibly corresponds to TRBD1 (5 bases). The CDR3 consists of 14 residues. V shed 7 bases and J shed 2 bases, with 12 bases lying between them. Germline V gives CDR1 LNHDA, CDR2 SQIVND (reference sequence). The CDR3 DNA follows: TGTGCCAGTAATGGTCAGGGTGGCAATCAGCCCCAGCATTTT. It is translated as CASNGQGGNQPQHF.

This sequence joins TRBV7-8 and TRBJ1-5; D gene ambiguous. Germline loops: CDR1 SGHVS, CDR2 FQNEAQ. The CDR3 sequence is 12 residues long. V gave up 0 bases and J gave up 6 bases, with 3 bases separating them. The CDR3 DNA is TGTGCCAGCAGCTTAGCCAGTCAGCCCCAGCATTTT. Protein: CASSLASQPQHF.

This clone was picked up one time. The V call is TRBV28, the J call TRBJ2-7, with a tentative D call TRBD2 (6 bases). CDR1 is MDHEN, CDR2 SYDVKM, per germline. CDR3 length: 14 amino acids. V lost 5 bases, J lost 2 bases, and 13 bases lay in between. The CDR3 DNA sequence: TGTGCCAGCAGTGCCGGGACTTTACCCTACGAGCAGTACTTC. Protein: CASSAGTLPYEQYF.

This rearrangement joins TRBV2 to TRBJ2-5; 10 bases match TRBD1. The V gene's germline CDR1 is SNHLY and CDR2 FYNNEI. The CDR3 is made up of 15 amino acids. Losses at the gene ends were 6 bases for V and 5 bases for J; bases not matched to a gene: 9. The CDR3 protein is CASRRTGGLGETQYF. The CDR3, as DNA: TGTGCCAGCAGGAGGACAGGGGGTTTAGGGGAGACCCAGTACTTC.

This sequence joins TRBV7-3 and TRBJ2-1, with 9 bases fitting TRBD1. The ends lost 4 bases at V and 7 bases at J; junction bases unmatched: 2. The CDR3 spans 13 residues. CDR1 SGHTA and CDR2 FQGTGA come from the germline V gene. CDR3 coding DNA: TGTGCCAGCAGCTCCGACAGGGGGAATGAGCAGTTCTTC. Translating it yields CASSSDRGNEQFF.

This clone was found once. The chain uses TRBV2 and TRBJ1-2, with 7 bases aligning to TRBD1. With V trimmed by 8 bases and J by 2 bases, 5 bases remained unmatched. Per germline, CDR1 SNHLY and CDR2 FYNNEI. This CDR3 has 13 residues. The CDR3 region has the DNA TGTGCCAGCGGTGGGACAGTAAACTATGGCTACACCTTC. This gives the protein CASGGTVNYGYTF.

This clone was counted between two and nine times. The chain couples TRBV6-6 to TRBJ1-5; D is perhaps TRBD1 (5 bases). Germline CDR1 is MNHNY and CDR2 is SVGAGI (reference sequence). The CDR3 covers 15 residues. V was clipped by 4 bases and J by 2 bases, with 12 bases between them. CDR3 DNA sequence: TGTGCCAGCAGTTCCACGGGGGGAGGCAATCAGCCCCAGCATTTT. Translated: CASSSTGGGNQPQHF.

CDR3 sequence reads: CASSPAVWETQYF. In DNA, the CDR3 is TGTGCCAGTAGCCCCGCGGTCTGGGAGACCCAGTACTTC. The rearrangement uses TRBV19 and TRBJ2-5, with unresolved D. The germline gives CDR1 LNHDA, CDR2 SQIVND (reference sequence). Trimming removed 6 bases from V and 5 bases from J, with 13 bases in between. This CDR3 spans 13 amino acids.

The chain recombines TRBV6-5 with TRBJ2-7, with TRBD1 matching over 8 bases. J was trimmed by 1 base and V by 2 bases; bases with no gene match: 4. CDR1 MNHEY and CDR2 SVGAGI come from the germline V gene. This CDR3 has 15 amino acids. The CDR3 region is CASSYNGQGSYEQYF. CDR3 nucleotides: TGTGCCAGCAGTTACAATGGACAGGGATCCTACGAGCAGTACTTC.

CDR3 sequence (DNA): TGTGCCAGCAGCGTAGGAGGACTAGCGGGAGGGCCGGTCACCGGGGAGCTGTTTTTT. Its protein product is CASSVGGLAGGPVTGELFF. The chain combines TRBV9 with TRBJ2-2; 15 bases align to TRBD2. The CDR3 is 19 amino acids. Germline lookup yields CDR1 SGDLS and CDR2 YYNGEE. Losses at the gene ends were 0 bases for V and 4 bases for J; bases not matched to a gene: 7.

This clone was observed once. This chain links TRBV4-3 with TRBJ2-1; TRBD2 matches at 14 bases. Unmatched junction bases numbered 10, after V lost 0 bases and J lost 3 bases. The CDR3 sequence is 20 residues long. The germline V gene has CDR1 LGHNA and CDR2 YSLEER. The CDR3 sequence is CASSQEQVKGLAGDYNEQFF. In DNA form, the CDR3 reads TGCGCCAGCAGCCAAGAACAGGTAAAGGGACTAGCGGGGGACTACAATGAGCAGTTCTTC.

The rearrangement uses TRBV4-1 and TRBJ2-3; 12 positions match TRBD2. J lost 4 bases, V lost 6 bases, and 5 bases had no gene match. CDR3 length: 15 amino acids. Looked up from germline, CDR1 is MGHRA and CDR2 is YSYEKL. The CDR3 sequence: CASSPSGRVPDTQYF. As DNA, the CDR3 is TGCGCCAGCAGTCCTAGCGGGAGGGTCCCAGATACGCAGTATTTT.

The V gene is TRBV7-9, the J gene TRBJ2-1, with 9 bases identical to TRBD2. The CDR3 runs to 16 residues. The germline V gene has CDR1 SEHNR and CDR2 FQNEAQ (reference sequence). J gave up 6 bases and V 5 bases, and 11 bases lay outside the gene matches. The CDR3 sequence is CASSLYSGSGVNEQFF. CDR3 in DNA: TGTGCCAGCAGCCTATATAGCGGGAGTGGGGTCAATGAGCAGTTCTTC.

This clone has a single count. The chain has TRBV6-1 and TRBJ1-3, with D possibly TRBD1 on 5 matching bases. In germline, CDR1 is MNHNS, CDR2 SASEGT. CDR3 length equals 17 residues. The ends were cut back, 2 bases at V and 4 bases at J, with 18 bases in the middle. CDR3 residues: CASSEFSSGRGGNTIYF. CDR3 DNA sequence: TGTGCCAGCAGTGAATTCTCCTCAGGGAGGGGAGGAAACACCATATATTTT.

The V and J genes are TRBV7-2 and TRBJ2-7; D is unresolved. The V end lost 3 bases, the J end lost 0 bases, and 6 bases lay between the germline ends. The CDR3 loop spans 13 amino acids. CDR1 and CDR2 from the germline V gene are SGHTA and FQGNSA. The CDR3: CASSFTRSYEQYF. The CDR3 DNA sequence: TGTGCCAGCAGCTTTACACGCTCCTACGAGCAGTACTTC.

This sequence joins TRBV6-5 and TRBJ2-1; 7 positions match TRBD2. Germline lookup yields CDR1 MNHEY and CDR2 SVGAGI. V dropped 6 bases and J dropped 5; count of bases not matched to a gene: 4. The CDR3 runs 13 residues. CDR3 sequence reads: CASRVGRDNEQFF. CDR3 nucleotide sequence: TGTGCCAGCAGGGTTGGGAGGGACAATGAGCAGTTCTTC.

The chain couples TRBV29-1 to TRBJ2-7; tentative D call: TRBD1 (5 bases). Germline V CDR1 and CDR2: SQVTM, ANQGSEA. Trimming took off 5 bases at V and 5 bases at J, with 13 bases between the two ends. The CDR3 consists of 12 residues. CDR3 loop: CSVQDNRDEQYF. For the CDR3, the DNA is TGCAGCGTTCAGGACAATAGGGACGAGCAGTACTTC.